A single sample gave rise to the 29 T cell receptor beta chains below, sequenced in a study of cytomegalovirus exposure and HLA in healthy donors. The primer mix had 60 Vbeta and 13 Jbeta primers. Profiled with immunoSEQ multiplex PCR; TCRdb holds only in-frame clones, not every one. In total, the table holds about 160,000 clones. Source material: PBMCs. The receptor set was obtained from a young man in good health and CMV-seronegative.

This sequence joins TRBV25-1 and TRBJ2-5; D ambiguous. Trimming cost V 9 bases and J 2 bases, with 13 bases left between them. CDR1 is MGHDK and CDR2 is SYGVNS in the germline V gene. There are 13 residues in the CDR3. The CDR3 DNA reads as TGTGCCAGACTCCTCCAAAAACAAGAGACCCAGTACTTC. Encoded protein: CARLLQKQETQYF.

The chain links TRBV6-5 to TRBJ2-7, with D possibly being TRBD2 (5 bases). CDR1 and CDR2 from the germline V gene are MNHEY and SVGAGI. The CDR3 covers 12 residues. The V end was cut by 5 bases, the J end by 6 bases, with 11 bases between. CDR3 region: CASSRIEGEQYF. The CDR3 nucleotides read TGTGCCAGCAGTCGTATAGAGGGCGAGCAGTACTTC.

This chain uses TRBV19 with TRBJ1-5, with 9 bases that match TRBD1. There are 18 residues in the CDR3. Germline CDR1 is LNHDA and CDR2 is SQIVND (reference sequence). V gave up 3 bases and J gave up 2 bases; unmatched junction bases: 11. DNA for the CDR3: TGTGCCAGTAGTATGACCCGGGACAGGGTACGAGGCAATCAGCCCCAGCATTTT. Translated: CASSMTRDRVRGNQPQHF.

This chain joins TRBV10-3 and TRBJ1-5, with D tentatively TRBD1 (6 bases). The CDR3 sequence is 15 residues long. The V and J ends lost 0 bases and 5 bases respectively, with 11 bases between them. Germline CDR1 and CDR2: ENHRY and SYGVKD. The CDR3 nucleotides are TGTGCCATCAGTGAGTCGACGGGGGGCTATCAGCCCCAGCATTTT. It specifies CAISESTGGYQPQHF.

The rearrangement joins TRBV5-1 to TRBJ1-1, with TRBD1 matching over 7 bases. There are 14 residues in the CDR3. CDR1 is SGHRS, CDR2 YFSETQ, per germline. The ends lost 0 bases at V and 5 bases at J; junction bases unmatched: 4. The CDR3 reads CASSLVPGGTEAFF. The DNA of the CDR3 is TGCGCCAGCAGCTTGGTTCCAGGGGGGACTGAAGCTTTCTTT.

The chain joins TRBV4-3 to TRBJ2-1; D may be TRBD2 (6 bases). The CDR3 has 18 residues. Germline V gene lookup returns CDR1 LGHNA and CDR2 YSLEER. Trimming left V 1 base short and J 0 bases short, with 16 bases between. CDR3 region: CASSQGQFLADSYNEQFF. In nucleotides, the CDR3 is TGCGCCAGCAGCCAAGGCCAATTCTTAGCGGACTCCTACAATGAGCAGTTCTTC.

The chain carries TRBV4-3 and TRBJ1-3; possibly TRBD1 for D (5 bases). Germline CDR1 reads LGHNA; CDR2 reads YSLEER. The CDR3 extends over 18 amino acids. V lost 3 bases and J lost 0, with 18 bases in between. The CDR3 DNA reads TGCGCCAGCAGCCAGGACACGAACCGGGTTTCCTCTGGAAACACCATATATTTT. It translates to CASSQDTNRVSSGNTIYF.

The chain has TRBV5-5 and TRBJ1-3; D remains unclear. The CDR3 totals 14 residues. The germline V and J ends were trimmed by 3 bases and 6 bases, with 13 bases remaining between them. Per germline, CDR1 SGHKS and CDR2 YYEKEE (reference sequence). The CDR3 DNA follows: TGTGCCAGCAGCTCCCCGGTGGTCGAAAACACCATATATTTT. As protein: CASSSPVVENTIYF.

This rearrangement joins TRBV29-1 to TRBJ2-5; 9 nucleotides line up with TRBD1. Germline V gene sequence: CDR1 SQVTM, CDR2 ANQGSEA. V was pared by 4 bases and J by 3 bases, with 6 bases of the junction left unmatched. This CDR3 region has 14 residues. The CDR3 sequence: CSVAKTGGKETQYF. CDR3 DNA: TGCAGCGTTGCCAAGACAGGGGGAAAAGAGACCCAGTACTTC.

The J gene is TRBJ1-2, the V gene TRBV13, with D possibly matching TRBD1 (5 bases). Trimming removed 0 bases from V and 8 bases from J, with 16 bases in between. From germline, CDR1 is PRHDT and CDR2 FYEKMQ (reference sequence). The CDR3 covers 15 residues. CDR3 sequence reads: CASSLGYRPPSGYTF. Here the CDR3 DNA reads TGTGCCAGCAGCTTAGGGTACAGGCCCCCCTCGGGCTACACCTTC.

The CDR3 region is CASSPGQGTYQAYESQYF. Written as DNA, the CDR3 is TGCGCCAGCAGCCCCGGACAGGGGACATATCAAGCTTACGAGTCGCAGTACTTC. The chain uses TRBV5-1 and TRBJ2-7, with 9 bases lining up with TRBD1. Trimming at V came to 4 bases and at J to 9 bases, leaving 23 bases not matched to a gene. The CDR3 is 18 amino acids. Germline loops: CDR1 SGHRS, CDR2 YFSETQ.

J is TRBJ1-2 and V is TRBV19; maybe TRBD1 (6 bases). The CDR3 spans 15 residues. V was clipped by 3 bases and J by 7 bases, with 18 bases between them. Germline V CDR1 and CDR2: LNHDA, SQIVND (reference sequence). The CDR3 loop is CASSIGRGSPFGYTF. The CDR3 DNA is TGTGCCAGTAGTATTGGGAGGGGGAGCCCATTTGGCTACACCTTC.

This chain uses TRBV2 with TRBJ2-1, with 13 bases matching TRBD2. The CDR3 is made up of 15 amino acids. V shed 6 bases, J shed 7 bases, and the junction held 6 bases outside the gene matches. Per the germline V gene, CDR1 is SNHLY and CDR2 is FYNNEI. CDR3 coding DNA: TGTGCCAGCAGCCGCGGACTAGCGGGAGCAAATGAGCAGTTCTTC. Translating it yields CASSRGLAGANEQFF.

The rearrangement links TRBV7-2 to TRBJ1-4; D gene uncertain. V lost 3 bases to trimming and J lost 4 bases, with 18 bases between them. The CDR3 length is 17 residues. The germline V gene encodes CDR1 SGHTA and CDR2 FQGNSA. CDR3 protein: CASSLSVTALVNEKLFF. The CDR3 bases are TGTGCCAGCAGCTTGTCAGTAACCGCCCTCGTTAATGAAAAACTGTTTTTT.

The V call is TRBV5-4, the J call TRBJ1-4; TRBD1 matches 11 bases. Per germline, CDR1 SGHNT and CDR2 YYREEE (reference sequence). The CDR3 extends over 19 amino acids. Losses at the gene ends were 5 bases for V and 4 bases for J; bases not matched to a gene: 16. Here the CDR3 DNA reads TGTGCCAGCAGTTCCTTGGCCGGGACAGGGGGACAACTTAATGAAAAACTGTTTTTT. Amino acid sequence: CASSSLAGTGGQLNEKLFF.

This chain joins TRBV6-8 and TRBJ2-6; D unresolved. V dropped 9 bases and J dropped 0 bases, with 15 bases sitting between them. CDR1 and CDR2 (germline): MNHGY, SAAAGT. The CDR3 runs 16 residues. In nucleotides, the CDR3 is TGTGCCAGGCAGGCCTTCATCGACTCTGGGGCCAACGTCCTGACTTTC. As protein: CARQAFIDSGANVLTF.

The CDR3 nucleotides are TGTGCCAGCAGTTACGGACTAGCGAAAAACGAGCAGTACTTC. This gives the protein CASSYGLAKNEQYF. This chain links TRBV6-5 with TRBJ2-7; 9 positions agree with TRBD2. CDR3 length: 14 amino acids. Germline loops: CDR1 MNHEY, CDR2 SVGAGI. Trimming at V came to 2 bases and at J to 5 bases, leaving 4 bases not matched to a gene.

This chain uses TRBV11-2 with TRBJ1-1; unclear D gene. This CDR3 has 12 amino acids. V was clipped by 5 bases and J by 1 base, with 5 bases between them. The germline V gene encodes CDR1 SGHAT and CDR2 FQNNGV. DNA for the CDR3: TGTGCCAGCAGCGCCGGGAACACTGAAGCTTTCTTT. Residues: CASSAGNTEAFF.

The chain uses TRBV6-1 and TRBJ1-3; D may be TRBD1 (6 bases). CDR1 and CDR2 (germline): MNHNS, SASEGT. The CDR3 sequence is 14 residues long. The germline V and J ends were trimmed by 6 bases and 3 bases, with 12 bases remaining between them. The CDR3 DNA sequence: TGTGCCAGCAGCGTCAACAGGGATGGAAACACCATATATTTT. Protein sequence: CASSVNRDGNTIYF.

This chain's CDR3 is CASSLDEEETQYF. The CDR3, as DNA: TGTGCCAGCAGCTTAGATGAAGAGGAGACCCAGTACTTC. The V call is TRBV11-2, the J call TRBJ2-5; D not certain. V was shortened by 0 bases and J by 5 bases, with 7 bases between the two germline ends. CDR1 is SGHAT, CDR2 FQNNGV, per germline. The CDR3 is 13 amino acids.

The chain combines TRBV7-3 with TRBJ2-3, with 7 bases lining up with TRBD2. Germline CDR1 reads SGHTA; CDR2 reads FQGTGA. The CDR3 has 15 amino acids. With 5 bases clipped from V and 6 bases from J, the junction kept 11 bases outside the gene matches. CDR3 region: CASSPFMGGADTQYF. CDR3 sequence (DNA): TGTGCCAGCAGCCCCTTTATGGGAGGGGCCGATACGCAGTATTTT.

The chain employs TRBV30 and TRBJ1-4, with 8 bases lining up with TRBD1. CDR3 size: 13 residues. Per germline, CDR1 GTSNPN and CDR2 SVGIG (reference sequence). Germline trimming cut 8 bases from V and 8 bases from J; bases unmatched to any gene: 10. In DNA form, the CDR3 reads TGTGCCACGGCACAGGGGGAAGAAGAAAAACTGTTTTTT. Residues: CATAQGEEEKLFF.

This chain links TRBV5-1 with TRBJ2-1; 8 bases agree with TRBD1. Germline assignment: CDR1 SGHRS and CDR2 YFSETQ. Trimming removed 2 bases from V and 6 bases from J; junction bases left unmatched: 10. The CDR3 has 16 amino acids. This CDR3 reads CASSLLPGQDVNEQFF. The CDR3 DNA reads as TGCGCCAGCAGCTTACTACCGGGACAGGACGTCAATGAGCAGTTCTTC.

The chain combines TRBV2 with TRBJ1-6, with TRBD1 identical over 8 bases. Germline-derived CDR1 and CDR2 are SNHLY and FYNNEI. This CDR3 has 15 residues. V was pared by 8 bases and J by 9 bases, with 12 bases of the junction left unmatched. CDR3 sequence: CASGGSGTGSSPLHF. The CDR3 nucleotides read TGTGCCAGCGGAGGAAGTGGGACAGGAAGTTCACCCCTCCACTTT.

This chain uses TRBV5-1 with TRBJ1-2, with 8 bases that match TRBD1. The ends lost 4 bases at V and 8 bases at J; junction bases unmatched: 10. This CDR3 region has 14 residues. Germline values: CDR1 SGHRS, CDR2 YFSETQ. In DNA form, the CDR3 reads TGCGCCAGCAGCGGGGGACAGGCTATCTACGGCTACACCTTC. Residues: CASSGGQAIYGYTF.

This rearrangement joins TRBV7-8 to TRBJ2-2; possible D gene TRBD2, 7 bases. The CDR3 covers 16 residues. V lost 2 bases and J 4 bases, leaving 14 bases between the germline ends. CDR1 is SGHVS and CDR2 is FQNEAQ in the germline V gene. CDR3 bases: TGTGCCAGCAGCTTAAGGGGGGGGCTAGCCACCGGGGAGCTGTTTTTT. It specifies CASSLRGGLATGELFF.

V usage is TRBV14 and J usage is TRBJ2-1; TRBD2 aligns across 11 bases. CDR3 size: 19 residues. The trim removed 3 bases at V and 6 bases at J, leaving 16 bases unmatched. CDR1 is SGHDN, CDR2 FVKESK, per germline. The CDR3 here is CASSQAGGMLAGGGNEQFF. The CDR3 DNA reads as TGTGCCAGCAGCCAGGCAGGGGGGATGCTAGCGGGAGGAGGCAATGAGCAGTTCTTC.

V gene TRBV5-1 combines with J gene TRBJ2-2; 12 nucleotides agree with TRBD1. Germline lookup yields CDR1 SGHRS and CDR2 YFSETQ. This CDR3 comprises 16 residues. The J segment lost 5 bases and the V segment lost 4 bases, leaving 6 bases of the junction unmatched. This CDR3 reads CASSDPGQGATGELFF. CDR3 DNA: TGCGCCAGCAGCGACCCGGGACAGGGGGCGACCGGGGAGCTGTTTTTT.

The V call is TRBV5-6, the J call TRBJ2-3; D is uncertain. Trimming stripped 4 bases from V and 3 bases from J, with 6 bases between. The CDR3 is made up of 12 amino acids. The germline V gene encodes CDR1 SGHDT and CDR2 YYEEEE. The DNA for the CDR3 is TGTGCCAGCAGCACCGGGACAGATACGCAGTATTTT. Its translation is CASSTGTDTQYF.